This is a list of T cell receptor beta chains from one sample in a study of cytomegalovirus exposure and HLA in healthy donors. Produced via immunoSEQ multiplex PCR; TCRdb's table is partial and in-frame only. Found here are 150,000 to 200,000 clones, 60% to 85% of them singletons; the top ten hold roughly 2%. Sequenced material: PBMCs. The receptors come from a man aged 45-60 years in good health and CMV-seropositive. Both conserved end residues are part of each CDR3. D genes are given only for firm matches. Expanded clones get a size class; other rows say once, few or many, or leave the size out.

D: TRBD1
V: TRBV7-9
J: TRBJ1-4
size: once
length: 14
DNA: TGTGCCAGCAGCTTCGTCGGACAGGATGAAAAACTGTTTTTT
CDR3: CASSFVGQDEKLFF

D: TRBD2
V: TRBV10-2
J: TRBJ2-5
size: NA
length: 14
DNA: TGCGCCAGCAGTGAGGGGAGCGGGGGTGAGACCCAGTACTTC
CDR3: CASSEGSGGETQYF

D: NA
V: TRBV7-7
J: TRBJ2-7
size: NA
length: 13
DNA: TGTGCCAGCAGCTCCCAGGACAGAGGCGAGCAGTACTTC
CDR3: CASSSQDRGEQYF

D: NA
V: TRBV7-2
J: TRBJ1-1
size: NA
length: 15
DNA: TGTGCCAGCAGCTTAGTCGGGGGATCGGGCACTGAAGCTTTCTTT
CDR3: CASSLVGGSGTEAFF

D: NA
V: TRBV25-1
J: TRBJ1-2
size: NA
length: 13
DNA: TGTGCCAGCAGTCAGGAGGGTTACTATGGCTACACCTTC
CDR3: CASSQEGYYGYTF

D: TRBD1
V: TRBV5-8
J: TRBJ2-3
size: NA
length: 16
DNA: TGTGCCAGCAGCTTCGGGACAGGGGACGCCACAGATACGCAGTATTTT
CDR3: CASSFGTGDATDTQYF

D: TRBD1
V: TRBV9
J: TRBJ1-6
size: NA
length: 16
DNA: TGTGCCAGCAGCGCCGGGACAGGGCCCTATAATTCACCCCTCCACTTT
CDR3: CASSAGTGPYNSPLHF

D: TRBD1
V: TRBV19
J: TRBJ2-2
size: NA
length: 15
DNA: TGTGCCAGTAGTATGGACAGGAGCGGCACCGGGGAGCTGTTTTTT
CDR3: CASSMDRSGTGELFF

D: NA
V: TRBV28
J: TRBJ1-3
size: NA
length: 15
DNA: TGTGCCAGCAGTTTAGGCAGGGGACCTGGAAACACCATATATTTT
CDR3: CASSLGRGPGNTIYF

D: TRBD1
V: TRBV9
J: TRBJ1-5
size: NA
length: 15
DNA: TGTGCCAGCAGCGTGGGGACAGGGGTGTATCAGCCCCAGCATTTT
CDR3: CASSVGTGVYQPQHF

D: TRBD2
V: TRBV7-3
J: TRBJ2-1
size: NA
length: 16
DNA: TGTGCCAGCAGCTTAGATCCTAGCGGGTCCTACAATGAGCAGTTCTTC
CDR3: CASSLDPSGSYNEQFF

D: TRBD1
V: TRBV16
J: TRBJ1-3
size: NA
length: 14
DNA: TGTGCCAGCAGCCTCCTGGACAGGGGAAACACCATATATTTT
CDR3: CASSLLDRGNTIYF

D: NA
V: TRBV5-1
J: TRBJ2-1
size: NA
length: 16
DNA: TGCGCCAGCAGCTTGGGGAATGACTACTTGAGCAATGAGCAGTTCTTC
CDR3: CASSLGNDYLSNEQFF

D: NA
V: TRBV9
J: TRBJ2-3
size: NA
length: 16
DNA: TGTGCCAGCAGCGTAGCGGACTCGAGAAGCACAGATACGCAGTATTTT
CDR3: CASSVADSRSTDTQYF

D: TRBD1
V: TRBV9
J: TRBJ1-6
size: NA
length: 15
DNA: TGTGCCAGCAGCTCTAGCCCAGACAGGGGAAGGCCCCTCCACTTT
CDR3: CASSSSPDRGRPLHF

D: NA
V: TRBV6-5
J: TRBJ2-2
size: once
length: 13
DNA: TGTGCCAGCACAGACACGAACACCGGGGAGCTGTTTTTT
CDR3: CASTDTNTGELFF

D: NA
V: TRBV5-4
J: TRBJ1-2
size: NA
length: 13
DNA: TGTGCCAGCAGCTTGCTGGGGAGGGGTGGCTACACCTTC
CDR3: CASSLLGRGGYTF

D: TRBD1
V: TRBV27
J: TRBJ1-6
size: few
length: 21
DNA: TGTGCCAGCAGTTTAGCGACAGGGATTTGGGGATCCAGCTCCTATAATTCACCCCTCCACTTT
CDR3: CASSLATGIWGSSSYNSPLHF

D: NA
V: TRBV4-3
J: TRBJ2-5
size: NA
length: 16
DNA: TGCGCCAGCAGCCAAGAAGCCCCCTCAGGAGGAGAGACCCAGTACTTC
CDR3: CASSQEAPSGGETQYF

D: TRBD2
V: TRBV29-1
J: TRBJ2-7
size: few
length: 15
DNA: TGCAGCGTTGAAAGGTGGACTAGCGGTAACTACGAGCAGTACTTC
CDR3: CSVERWTSGNYEQYF